Listed here are 32 T cell receptor beta chains from one sample, sequenced in a study of cytomegalovirus exposure and HLA in healthy donors. Sequenced by immunoSEQ multiplex PCR; TCRdb stores in-frame clones only, minus some. The profile shows about 190,000 clones, 75% to 90% of them singletons. Sequenced: PBMCs. The receptors come from a man in his late teens or twenties in good health and CMV-seropositive.

The chain has TRBV27 and TRBJ2-1; a weak D match, TRBD2 (6 bases). The CDR3 contains 14 residues. The germline V gene encodes CDR1 MNHEY and CDR2 SMNVEV (reference sequence). The V and J ends lost 5 bases and 3 bases respectively, with 11 bases between them. The CDR3 bases are TGTGCCAGCAGTCGGCCTAGCGACTACAATGAGCAGTTCTTC. Amino acids: CASSRPSDYNEQFF.

The V and J genes are TRBV28 and TRBJ1-5; D is ambiguous. Germline assignment: CDR1 MDHEN and CDR2 SYDVKM. V was pared by 7 bases and J by 6 bases, with 13 bases between. The CDR3 consists of 13 residues. The chain's CDR3 is CASTGAGVQPQHF. CDR3 DNA sequence: TGTGCCAGCACCGGCGCCGGGGTTCAGCCCCAGCATTTT.

The chain uses TRBV4-3 and TRBJ2-1; D possibly corresponds to TRBD2 (5 bases). The CDR3 runs 15 residues. Germline CDR1 reads LGHNA; CDR2 reads YSLEER. Trimming left V 2 bases short and J 1 base short, with 9 bases between. CDR3 loop: CASSQRRASYNEQFF. The CDR3 DNA sequence: TGCGCCAGCAGCCAACGGCGGGCGTCCTACAATGAGCAGTTCTTC.

V and J are TRBV27 and TRBJ1-2; 10 nucleotides line up with TRBD1. Trimming cost V 4 bases and J 6 bases; bases outside gene matches: 11. The CDR3 has 16 residues. The germline gives CDR1 MNHEY, CDR2 SMNVEV (reference sequence). The CDR3 protein is CASSSIGQGGAHGYTF. CDR3 DNA: TGTGCCAGCAGTTCAATCGGACAGGGGGGGGCCCATGGCTACACCTTC.

The V and J genes are TRBV2 and TRBJ2-7; TRBD2 is a possible D gene (6 bases). Trimming pared 6 bases from V and 3 bases from J, leaving 12 bases between. Germline lookup yields CDR1 SNHLY and CDR2 FYNNEI. The CDR3 loop spans 13 amino acids. The CDR3, as DNA: TGTGCCAGCAGCGTTAGCGGAAACTACGAGCAGTACTTC. Translating it yields CASSVSGNYEQYF.

The V gene is TRBV29-1, the J gene TRBJ2-3; TRBD1 matches 8 bases. Germline V lookup: CDR1 SQVTM, CDR2 ANQGSEA. V shed 7 bases and J 1 base; nucleotides not matched to a gene: 4. The length of the CDR3 is 13 residues. The CDR3 protein is CSAVTGGTDTQYF. The CDR3 DNA reads TGCAGCGCGGTGACAGGGGGCACAGATACGCAGTATTTT.

This sequence joins TRBV11-2 and TRBJ2-3; TRBD2 matches 11 bases. The CDR3 length is 15 residues. Germline V gives CDR1 SGHAT, CDR2 FQNNGV. V dropped 4 bases and J dropped 5; count of bases not matched to a gene: 5. The CDR3, as DNA: TGTGCCAGCAGCTCTATCGGACTAGCGGGAGATACGCAGTATTTT. This encodes CASSSIGLAGDTQYF.

The chain combines TRBV15 with TRBJ2-3; 8 nucleotides match TRBD1. The CDR3 totals 16 residues. In germline, CDR1 is LNHNV, CDR2 YYDKDF (reference sequence). Germline trimming cut 6 bases from V and 4 bases from J; bases unmatched to any gene: 12. The DNA of the CDR3 is TGTGCCACCAGTGCCCCAGGGACAGGACGTGCAGATACGCAGTATTTT. Residues: CATSAPGTGRADTQYF.

The chain carries TRBV29-1 and TRBJ1-4, with a tentative D call TRBD1 (6 bases). The CDR3 length is 13 residues. V was shortened by 3 bases and J by 10 bases, with 15 bases between the two germline ends. Germline CDR1 SQVTM, CDR2 ANQGSEA. The CDR3 here is CSVDGGARGKLFF. As DNA, the CDR3 is TGCAGCGTTGATGGGGGGGCTCGGGGAAAACTGTTTTTT.

This clone was observed a handful of times. The chain couples TRBV4-1 to TRBJ1-5; the D gene is possibly TRBD1 (5 bases). Per the germline V gene, CDR1 is MGHRA and CDR2 is YSYEKL. This CDR3 has 15 residues. Deletions cut 4 bases from V and 0 bases from J, with 10 bases between. CDR3 residues: CASSPHDSSNQPQHF. CDR3 nucleotides: TGCGCCAGCAGCCCCCACGACAGTAGCAATCAGCCCCAGCATTTT.

This clone was counted a single time. This chain joins TRBV11-2 and TRBJ2-2, with D perhaps matching TRBD1 (5 bases). The CDR3 consists of 15 residues. Germline CDR1 is SGHAT and CDR2 is FQNNGV. The germline V and J ends were trimmed by 0 bases and 4 bases, with 9 bases remaining between them. The CDR3 DNA follows: TGTGCCAGCAGCTTAGACTTGCAGGGCACCGGGGAGCTGTTTTTT. Translating gives CASSLDLQGTGELFF.

This chain joins TRBV18 and TRBJ2-5, with D perhaps matching TRBD1 (5 bases). The CDR3 sequence is 13 residues long. CDR1 and CDR2 (germline): KGHSH, LQKENI. V was trimmed by 3 bases and J by 13 bases, leaving 18 bases between them. CDR3 region: CASSPETETSGYF. CDR3 sequence (DNA): TGTGCCAGCTCACCGGAGACAGAGACTTCGGGGTACTTC.

This chain joins TRBV10-3 and TRBJ2-5; 11 positions match TRBD2. CDR1 and CDR2 (germline): ENHRY, SYGVKD. The CDR3 length is 11 residues. V trimming: 6 bases; J trimming: 13 bases; junction bases outside the gene matches: 4. The CDR3 DNA reads as TGTGCCATCAGCGGGACTAGCGGCTTGTACTTC. It is translated as CAISGTSGLYF.

This chain links TRBV28 with TRBJ2-5; TRBD1 might be the D (6 bases). Trimming shortened V by 5 bases and J by 5 bases, and 21 bases separated the two germline ends. The CDR3 runs 16 residues. The germline gives CDR1 MDHEN, CDR2 SYDVKM. The CDR3: CASSKRGTGEMETQYF. The CDR3 DNA reads TGTGCCAGCAGTAAGAGGGGGACCGGTGAAATGGAGACCCAGTACTTC.

In this sample, this clone turned up a few times. Germline is not matched at one junction end, which may reflect a read error. The rearrangement uses TRBV19 and TRBJ1-2, with D unresolved. The CDR3 consists of 10 residues. Germline assignment: CDR1 LNHDA and CDR2 SQIVND (reference sequence). CDR3 DNA: TGTGCCAGTAGTATTCGGTTTCGGGGCTTC. This gives the protein CASSIRFRGF.

The chain carries TRBV5-1 and TRBJ2-1, with 9 bases aligning to TRBD1. Germline CDR1 and CDR2: SGHRS and YFSETQ. The ends lost 4 bases at V and 12 bases at J; junction bases unmatched: 11. The CDR3 loop spans 14 amino acids. CDR3 protein: CASSPTGGDYGQFF. The CDR3 DNA is TGCGCCAGCAGCCCGACAGGGGGAGATTACGGGCAGTTCTTC. Filled out from reference TRBV5-1 and TRBJ2-1, the complete variable domain reads KAGVTQTPRYLIKTRGQQVTLSCSPISGHRSVSWYQQTPGQGLQFLFEYFSETQRNKGNFPGRFSGRQFSNSRSEMNVSTLELGDSALYLCASSPTGGDYGQFFGPGTRLTVL.

V and J are TRBV7-9 and TRBJ2-7, with 7 bases lining up with TRBD1. Per germline, CDR1 SEHNR and CDR2 FQNEAQ (reference sequence). This CDR3 contains 13 residues. J lost 5 bases, V lost 5 bases, and 6 bases had no gene match. CDR3: CASSKTGPHEQYF. CDR3 in DNA: TGTGCCAGCAGCAAGACAGGGCCCCACGAGCAGTACTTC. Looking up the rest from reference TRBV7-9 and TRBJ2-7 gives the full variable domain: DTGVSQNPRHKITKRGQNVTFRCDPISEHNRLYWYRQTLGQGPEFLTYFQNEAQLEKSRLLSDRFSAERPKGSFSTLEIQRTEQGDSAMYLCASSKTGPHEQYFGPGTRLTVT.

V gene TRBV6-5 combines with J gene TRBJ2-2; D is undetermined. Germline V gene sequence: CDR1 MNHEY, CDR2 SVGAGI. The CDR3 has 13 amino acids. Trimming pared 2 bases from V and 5 bases from J, leaving 6 bases between. The CDR3 region has the DNA TGTGCCAGCAGTTACCACTTAACCGGGGAGCTGTTTTTT. Translation: CASSYHLTGELFF.

The chain recombines TRBV7-9 with TRBJ2-6, with a possible D match to TRBD1 (5 bases). Germline-derived CDR1 and CDR2 are SEHNR and FQNEAQ (reference sequence). The CDR3 sequence is 14 residues long. Deletions cut 2 bases from V and 13 bases from J, with 15 bases between. The CDR3 reads CASSLQLDSQVLTF. The DNA for the CDR3 is TGTGCCAGCAGCTTACAATTAGACAGTCAAGTCCTGACTTTC.

This sequence joins TRBV28 and TRBJ2-5; tentative D call: TRBD2 (5 bases). This CDR3 is 15 amino acids long. The V end was cut by 10 bases, the J end by 4 bases, with 22 bases between. CDR1 is MDHEN, CDR2 SYDVKM, per germline. The CDR3 bases are TGTGCCACCCTAGCCCCAGGACCCGCGCGAGAGACCCAGTACTTC. The encoded protein is CATLAPGPARETQYF.

The rearrangement uses TRBV6-4 and TRBJ1-3; no firm D call. This CDR3 is built from 15 residues. The germline V and J ends were trimmed by 7 bases and 8 bases, with 21 bases remaining between them. CDR1 MRHNA and CDR2 SNTAGT come from the germline V gene. DNA of the CDR3: TGTGCCAGCACCCCCCTCCAAAGGGCGGGTCACACCATATATTTT. It is translated as CASTPLQRAGHTIYF.

This chain connects TRBV7-2 to TRBJ2-4; perhaps TRBD2 as D (5 bases). The CDR3 spans 17 residues. Trimming removed 4 bases at V and 0 bases at J, with 16 bases between. Germline CDR1 is SGHTA and CDR2 is FQGNSA. This CDR3 reads CASSSPPDLLAKNIQYF. CDR3 DNA: TGTGCCAGCAGCTCGCCGCCGGACTTGCTAGCCAAAAACATTCAGTACTTC.

The chain has TRBV28 and TRBJ2-7; D might be TRBD2 (6 bases). This CDR3 has 11 residues. Germline CDR1 and CDR2: MDHEN and SYDVKM. V lost 5 bases, J lost 7 bases, and 9 bases lay in between. CDR3 protein: CASSPGREQYF. CDR3 nucleotide sequence: TGTGCCAGCAGTCCCGGGAGAGAGCAGTACTTC.

The chain carries TRBV6-1 and TRBJ2-7, with D perhaps TRBD1 (6 bases). Trimming removed 4 bases at V and 5 bases at J, with 9 bases between. The CDR3 extends over 12 amino acids. The germline V gene encodes CDR1 MNHNS and CDR2 SASEGT. The CDR3, as DNA: TGTGCCAGCAGTGTCTACAGGGACGAGCAGTACTTC. Translating it yields CASSVYRDEQYF.

The rearrangement links TRBV19 to TRBJ2-1; 8 bases map to TRBD2. CDR3 length: 15 amino acids. Germline V gene sequence: CDR1 LNHDA, CDR2 SQIVND (reference sequence). The trim removed 8 bases at V and 4 bases at J, leaving 10 bases unmatched. CDR3 loop: CASGPGRVPYNEQFF. DNA for the CDR3: TGTGCCAGTGGCCCCGGGAGGGTTCCTTACAATGAGCAGTTCTTC.

This clone came up a few times. The chain uses TRBV23-1 and TRBJ2-3; a weak D match, TRBD1 (5 bases). TRBV23-1 is filed as an ORF, its function uncertain. V shed 6 bases and J shed 1 base, with 5 bases lying between them. This CDR3 is built from 12 residues. DNA for the CDR3: TGCGCCAGCAGACAGGGCACAGATACGCAGTATTTT. Translated: CASRQGTDTQYF.

V and J are TRBV2 and TRBJ1-2, with 8 bases identical to TRBD1. CDR3 length: 13 residues. Losses at the gene ends were 5 bases for V and 7 bases for J; bases not matched to a gene: 6. Per the germline V gene, CDR1 is SNHLY and CDR2 is FYNNEI. The CDR3 DNA sequence: TGTGCCAGCAGTTTGGTACAGGGGGGTGGCTACACCTTC. It yields the protein CASSLVQGGGYTF.

The chain is built from TRBV13 and TRBJ1-5, with 10 bases fitting TRBD1. CDR3 length: 18 amino acids. Germline assignment: CDR1 PRHDT and CDR2 FYEKMQ (reference sequence). Trimming took 0 bases from V and 2 from J; bases not matched to a gene: 7. CDR3 amino acids: CASSLGRGTGVGNQPQHF. The CDR3 region has the DNA TGTGCCAGCAGCTTAGGCCGTGGGACAGGGGTGGGCAATCAGCCCCAGCATTTT.

The gene calls are TRBV2 and TRBJ2-5; D is possibly TRBD2 (5 bases). This CDR3 contains 14 residues. The V gene's germline CDR1 is SNHLY and CDR2 FYNNEI. With 6 bases removed from V and 2 bases from J, the gap between germline ends came to 13 bases. DNA of the CDR3: TGTGCCAGCAGCGACGGACTTGGACAAGAGACCCAGTACTTC. Translated, it gives CASSDGLGQETQYF.

The V and J genes are TRBV19 and TRBJ2-7; a possible D gene is TRBD1 (6 bases). The germline V gene has CDR1 LNHDA and CDR2 SQIVND (reference sequence). Between the trimmed V and J ends, which lost 4 bases and 3 bases, there was a span of 16 bases. CDR3 length: 15 residues. This CDR3 is CASSTATGNLYEQYF. The CDR3 DNA reads TGTGCCAGTAGTACCGCGACAGGAAATCTCTACGAGCAGTACTTC.

The chain has TRBV5-6 and TRBJ1-3; the D is unclear. The CDR3 runs 13 residues. Germline V gene lookup returns CDR1 SGHDT and CDR2 YYEEEE. V was shortened by 6 bases and J by 0 bases, with 7 bases between the two germline ends. The CDR3 sequence is CASTVTSGNTIYF. For the CDR3, the DNA is TGTGCCAGCACGGTAACCTCTGGAAACACCATATATTTT.

The V and J genes are TRBV2 and TRBJ1-2, with 8 bases lining up with TRBD1. The CDR3 length is 15 residues. Germline V gene data show CDR1 as SNHLY and CDR2 as FYNNEI. The junction had 4 bases not matched to a gene; V was cut back by 4 bases and J by 0 bases. CDR3 in amino acids: CASSGGQGANYGYTF. The CDR3 region has the DNA TGTGCCAGCAGTGGCGGACAGGGCGCTAACTATGGCTACACCTTC.